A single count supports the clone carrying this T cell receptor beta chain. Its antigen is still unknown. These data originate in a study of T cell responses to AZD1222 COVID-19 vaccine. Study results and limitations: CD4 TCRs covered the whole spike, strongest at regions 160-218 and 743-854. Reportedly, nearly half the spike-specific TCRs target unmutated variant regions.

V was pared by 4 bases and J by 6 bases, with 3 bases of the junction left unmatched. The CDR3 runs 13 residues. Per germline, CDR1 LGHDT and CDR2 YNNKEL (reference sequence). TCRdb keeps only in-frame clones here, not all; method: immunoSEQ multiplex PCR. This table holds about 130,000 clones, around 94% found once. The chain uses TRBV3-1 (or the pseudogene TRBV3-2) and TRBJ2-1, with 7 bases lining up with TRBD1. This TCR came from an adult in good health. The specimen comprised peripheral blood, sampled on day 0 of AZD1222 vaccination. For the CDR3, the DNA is TGTGCCAGCAGCCGACAGGGTGGCAATGAGCAGTTCTTC. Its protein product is CASSRQGGNEQFF.